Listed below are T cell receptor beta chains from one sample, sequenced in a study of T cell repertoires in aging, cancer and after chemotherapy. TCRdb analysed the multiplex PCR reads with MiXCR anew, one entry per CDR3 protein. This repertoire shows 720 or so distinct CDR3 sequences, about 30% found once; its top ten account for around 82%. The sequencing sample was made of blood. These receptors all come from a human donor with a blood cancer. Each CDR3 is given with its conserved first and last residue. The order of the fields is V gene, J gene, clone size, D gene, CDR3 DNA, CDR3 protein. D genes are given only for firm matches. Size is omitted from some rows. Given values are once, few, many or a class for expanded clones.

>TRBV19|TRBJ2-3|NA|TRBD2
TGTGCCAGTAGTCGTAGCGGGGGTGGCACAGATACGCAGTATTTT
CASSRSGGGTDTQYF
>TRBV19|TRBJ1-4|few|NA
TGTGCCAGTAGTTGGTCGGGGAATGAAAAACTGTTTTTT
CASSWSGNEKLFF
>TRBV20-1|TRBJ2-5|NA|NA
TGCAGTGCTACCTCAAGGGAGGACAGCCCGCAGACCCAGTACTTC
CSATSREDSPQTQYF
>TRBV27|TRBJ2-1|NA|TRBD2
TGTGCCAGCAGTCCGAGAGTCGGACTAGCGTTGGGAAATGAGCAGTTCTTC
CASSPRVGLALGNEQFF
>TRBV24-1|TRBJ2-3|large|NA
TGTGCCACGCCCGAACGGGGCTTATTACTCGTCCCGGGGACAGATACGCAGTATTTT
CATPERGLLLVPGTDTQYF
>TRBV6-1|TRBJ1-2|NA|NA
TGTGCCAGCAGCAGGACGGGGATCGATGGCTACACCTTC
CASSRTGIDGYTF
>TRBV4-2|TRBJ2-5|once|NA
TGTGCCAGCAGCCAAGATCAGGGGACCCAAGAGACCCAGTACTTC
CASSQDQGTQETQYF
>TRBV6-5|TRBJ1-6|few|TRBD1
TGTGCCAGCAGTTACTCCCCGGACAGGGGATATTCACCCCTCCACTTT
CASSYSPDRGYSPLHF
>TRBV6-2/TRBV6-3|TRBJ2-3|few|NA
TGTGCCAGCAGTGACGTAACTAGGTCGGATACGCAGTATTTT
CASSDVTRSDTQYF
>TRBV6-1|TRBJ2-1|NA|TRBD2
TGTGCCAGCAGTGTTAGCGGGGGAAGGCACAATGAGCAGTTCTTC
CASSVSGGRHNEQFF
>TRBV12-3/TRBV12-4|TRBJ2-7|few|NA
TGTGCCAGCAGTCTACAGGGATTCTCCTACGAGCAGTACTTC
CASSLQGFSYEQYF
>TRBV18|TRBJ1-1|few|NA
TGTGCCAGCTCACCACCGGTCCAGACTGAAGCTTTCTTT
CASSPPVQTEAFF
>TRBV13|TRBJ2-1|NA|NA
TGTGCCAGCAGCCACATAGGGGCGGGATCCTACAATGAGCAGTTCTTC
CASSHIGAGSYNEQFF
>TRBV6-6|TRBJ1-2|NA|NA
TGTGCCAGCAGTTTCGGGACCCCTAATCCCTATGGCTACACCTTC
CASSFGTPNPYGYTF
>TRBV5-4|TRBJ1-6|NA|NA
TGTGCCAGCAGCCTGGGTAGGGGGGCAGGATCACCCCTCCACTTT
CASSLGRGAGSPLHF
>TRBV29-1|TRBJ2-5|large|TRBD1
TGCAGCGTTGAGCCGGGACAGGGGGCCCCACAGACCCAGTACTTC
CSVEPGQGAPQTQYF
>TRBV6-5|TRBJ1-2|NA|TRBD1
TGTGCCAGCAGTTTACTGGCAGGGGGCGGCTATGGCTACACCTTC
CASSLLAGGGYGYTF
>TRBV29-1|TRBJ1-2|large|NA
TGCAGCGTTGCGCCAGCCTCGAACTATGGCTACACCTTC
CSVAPASNYGYTF
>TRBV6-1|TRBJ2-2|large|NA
TGTGCCAGCTCCGCAGCGGCGAACACCGGGGAGCTGTTTTTT
CASSAAANTGELFF
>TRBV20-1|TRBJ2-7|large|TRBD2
TGCAGTGCTAGAGGGGTAGCGGGGGGCTCCTACGAGCAGTACTTC
CSARGVAGGSYEQYF
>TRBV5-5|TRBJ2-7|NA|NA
TGTGCCAGTAGTATAGTGGAGGGCTACGAGCGGTACTTC
CASSIVEGYERYF
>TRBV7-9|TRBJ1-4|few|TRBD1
TGTGCCAGCACCTCGACAGGGGGCTCGGGAGAAAAACTGTTTTTT
CASTSTGGSGEKLFF
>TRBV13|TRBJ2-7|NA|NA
TGTGCCAGCACCCGGGACACCTACTACGAGCAGTACTTC
CASTRDTYYEQYF
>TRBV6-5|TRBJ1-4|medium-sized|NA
TGTGCCAGCAGTTACGGACCTAATGAAAAACTGTTTTTT
CASSYGPNEKLFF
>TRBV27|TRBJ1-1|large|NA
TGTGCCAGCAGTACGGGAACAGATGCTTTCTTT
CASSTGTDAFF
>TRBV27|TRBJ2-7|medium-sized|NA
TGTGCCAGCAGTTTTGATCCCACACGTAGCTCCTACGAGCAGTACTTC
CASSFDPTRSSYEQYF
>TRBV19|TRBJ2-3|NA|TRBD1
TGTGCCAGTAGTAAAAGGGGGCTCGACACAGATACGCAGTATTTT
CASSKRGLDTDTQYF
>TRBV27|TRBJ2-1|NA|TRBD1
TGTGCCAGCAGTTTAAATGAGGTGGGACAGGGGGGCAAGTTCTTC
CASSLNEVGQGGKFF
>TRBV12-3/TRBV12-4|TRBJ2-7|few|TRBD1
TGTGCCAGCAGTACCGGGACAGGGGTGTACGAGCAGTACTTC
CASSTGTGVYEQYF
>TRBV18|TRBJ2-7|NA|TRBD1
TGTGCCAGCTCACCACCGGGACAGCCCTACGAGCAGTACTTC
CASSPPGQPYEQYF
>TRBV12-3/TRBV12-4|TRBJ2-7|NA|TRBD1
TGTGCCAGCAGCCGTCCCGGGACAGGGTCCCACGAGCAGTACTTC
CASSRPGTGSHEQYF
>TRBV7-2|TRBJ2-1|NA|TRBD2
TGTGCCAGCAGCTTAGGAGTAGCGGGACCCACTGAGCAGTTCTTC
CASSLGVAGPTEQFF
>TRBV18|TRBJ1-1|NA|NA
TGTGCCAGCTCACCAGACAGCCTCGAAGGTTTCTTT
CASSPDSLEGFF
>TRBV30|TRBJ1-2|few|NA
TGTGCCTGGACCAAGGGGAGGGGTAACTATGGCTACACCTTC
CAWTKGRGNYGYTF
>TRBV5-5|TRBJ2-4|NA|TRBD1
TGTGCCAGCAGCCAGACAGGGGGCCAAAACATTCAGTACTTC
CASSQTGGQNIQYF
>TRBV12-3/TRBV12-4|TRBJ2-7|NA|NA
TGTGCCATCAGTTTAGATCAAAGAAGATCCCCCAGCTACGAGCAGTACTTC
CAISLDQRRSPSYEQYF
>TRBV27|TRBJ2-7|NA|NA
TGTGCCAGCAGGCCCGTCCTCTCCTCCTACGAGCAGTACTTC
CASRPVLSSYEQYF
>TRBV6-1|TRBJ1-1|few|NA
TGTGCCAGCAGTTCGACACGGAACACTGAAGCTTTCTTT
CASSSTRNTEAFF
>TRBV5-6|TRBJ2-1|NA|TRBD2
TGTGCCAGCAGTAATACGGGACTGCCCGGAAGCGGGACGGTTGAGCAGTTCTTC
CASSNTGLPGSGTVEQFF
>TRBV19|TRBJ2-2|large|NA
TGTGCCAGTAGTTTCCGTAACACCGGGGAGCTGTTTTTT
CASSFRNTGELFF
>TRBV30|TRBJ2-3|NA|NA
TGTGCCTGGAGCTCCACATCAACAGATACGCAGTATTTT
CAWSSTSTDTQYF
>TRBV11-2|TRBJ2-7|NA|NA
TGTGCCAGCAGCTTAGAGGCAGGGAAAGTCTACGAGCAGTACTTC
CASSLEAGKVYEQYF
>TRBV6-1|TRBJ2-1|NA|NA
TGTGCCAGCATTCGACGTGCGGGACAGATCACTAATGAGCAGTTCTTC
CASIRRAGQITNEQFF
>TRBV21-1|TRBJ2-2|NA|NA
TGTGCCAGCAGGACTCCCCAGACAGGGCCGGACACCGGGGAGCTGTTTTTT
CASRTPQTGPDTGELFF
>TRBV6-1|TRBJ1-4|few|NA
TGTGCCAGCAGATCAGGGAGCCCTAATGAAAAACTGTTTTTT
CASRSGSPNEKLFF